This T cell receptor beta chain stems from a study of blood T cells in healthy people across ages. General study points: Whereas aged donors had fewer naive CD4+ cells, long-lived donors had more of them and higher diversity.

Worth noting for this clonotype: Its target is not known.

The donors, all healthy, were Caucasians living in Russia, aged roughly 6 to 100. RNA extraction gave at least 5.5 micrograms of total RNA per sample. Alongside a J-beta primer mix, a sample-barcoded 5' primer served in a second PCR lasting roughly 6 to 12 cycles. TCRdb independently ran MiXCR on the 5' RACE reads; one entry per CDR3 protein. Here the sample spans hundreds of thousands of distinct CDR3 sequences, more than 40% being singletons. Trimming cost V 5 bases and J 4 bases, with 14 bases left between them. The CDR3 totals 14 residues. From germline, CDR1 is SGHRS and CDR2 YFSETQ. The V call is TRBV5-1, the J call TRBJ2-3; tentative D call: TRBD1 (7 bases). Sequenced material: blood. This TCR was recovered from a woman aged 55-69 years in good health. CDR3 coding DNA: TGCGCCAGCAGGGAGCAGGGGGGCGCAGATACGCAGTATTTT. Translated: CASREQGGADTQYF.